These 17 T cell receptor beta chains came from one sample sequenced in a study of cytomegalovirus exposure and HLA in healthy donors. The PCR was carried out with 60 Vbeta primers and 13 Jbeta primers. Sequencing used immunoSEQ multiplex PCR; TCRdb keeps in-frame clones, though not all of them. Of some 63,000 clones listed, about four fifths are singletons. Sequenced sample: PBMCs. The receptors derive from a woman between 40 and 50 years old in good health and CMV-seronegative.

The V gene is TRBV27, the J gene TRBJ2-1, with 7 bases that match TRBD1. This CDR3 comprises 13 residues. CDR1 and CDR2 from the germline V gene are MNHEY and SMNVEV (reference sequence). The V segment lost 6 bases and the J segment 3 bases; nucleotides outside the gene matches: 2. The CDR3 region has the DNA TGTGCCAGCAGGACAGGGATCTACAATGAGCAGTTCTTC. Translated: CASRTGIYNEQFF.

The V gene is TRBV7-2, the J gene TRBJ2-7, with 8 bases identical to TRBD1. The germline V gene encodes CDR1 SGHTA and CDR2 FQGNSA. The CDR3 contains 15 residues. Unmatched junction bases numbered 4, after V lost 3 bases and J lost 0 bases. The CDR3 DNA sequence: TGTGCCAGCAGCTTTTATACAGGGGGCTCCTACGAGCAGTACTTC. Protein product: CASSFYTGGSYEQYF. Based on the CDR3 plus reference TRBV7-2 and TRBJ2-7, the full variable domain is GAGVSQSPSNKVTEKGKDVELRCDPISGHTALYWYRQSLGQGLEFLIYFQGNSAPDKSGLPSDRFSAERTGGSVSTLTIQRTQQEDSAVYLCASSFYTGGSYEQYFGPGTRLTVT.

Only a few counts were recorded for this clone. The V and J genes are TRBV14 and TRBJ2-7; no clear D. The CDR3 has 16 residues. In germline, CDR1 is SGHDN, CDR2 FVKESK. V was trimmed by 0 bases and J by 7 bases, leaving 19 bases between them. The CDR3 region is CASSQDSVGRHREQYF. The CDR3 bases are TGTGCCAGCAGCCAAGATTCCGTGGGCAGGCATAGGGAGCAGTACTTC.

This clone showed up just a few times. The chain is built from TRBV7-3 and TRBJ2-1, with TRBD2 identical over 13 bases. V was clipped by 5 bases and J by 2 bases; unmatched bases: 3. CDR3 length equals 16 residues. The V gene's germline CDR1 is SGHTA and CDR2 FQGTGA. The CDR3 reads CASSRLAGGTYNEQFF. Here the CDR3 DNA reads TGTGCCAGCAGCCGACTAGCGGGAGGTACCTACAATGAGCAGTTCTTC.

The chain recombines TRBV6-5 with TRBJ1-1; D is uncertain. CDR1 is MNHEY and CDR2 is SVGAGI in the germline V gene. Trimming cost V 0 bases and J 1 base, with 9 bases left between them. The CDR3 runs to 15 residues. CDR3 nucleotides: TGTGCCAGCAGTTACTCGGCAGGCCAGAACACTGAAGCTTTCTTT. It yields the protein CASSYSAGQNTEAFF.

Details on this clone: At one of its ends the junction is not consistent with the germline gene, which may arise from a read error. Here the CDR3 DNA reads TGTGCTAGCAGCTTAGTTACAGGGACGGTAGAGACCCAGTACTTC. Its translation: CASSLVTGTVETQYF. J is TRBJ2-5 and V is TRBV7-7; D is possibly TRBD1 (6 bases). The CDR3 runs 15 residues. Per the germline V gene, CDR1 is SSHAT and CDR2 is FNYEAQ (reference sequence).

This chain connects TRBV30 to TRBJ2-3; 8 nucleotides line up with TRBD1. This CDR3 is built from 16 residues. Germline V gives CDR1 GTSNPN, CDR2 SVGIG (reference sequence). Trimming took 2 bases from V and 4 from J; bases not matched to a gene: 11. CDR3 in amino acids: CAWSRRTGNWADTQYF. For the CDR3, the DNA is TGTGCCTGGAGTAGAAGGACAGGGAATTGGGCAGATACGCAGTATTTT. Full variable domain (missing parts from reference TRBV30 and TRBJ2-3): SQTIHQWPATLVQPVGSPLSLECTVEGTSNPNLYWYRQAAGRGLQLLFYSVGIGQISSEVPQNLSASRPQDRQFILSSKKLLLSDSGFYLCAWSRRTGNWADTQYFGPGTRLTVL.

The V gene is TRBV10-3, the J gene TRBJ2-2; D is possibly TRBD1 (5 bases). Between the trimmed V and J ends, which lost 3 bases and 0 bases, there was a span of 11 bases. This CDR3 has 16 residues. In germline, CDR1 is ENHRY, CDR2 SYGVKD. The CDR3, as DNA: TGTGCCATCAGTGAATTAGTGGACACGAACACCGGGGAGCTGTTTTTT. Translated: CAISELVDTNTGELFF.

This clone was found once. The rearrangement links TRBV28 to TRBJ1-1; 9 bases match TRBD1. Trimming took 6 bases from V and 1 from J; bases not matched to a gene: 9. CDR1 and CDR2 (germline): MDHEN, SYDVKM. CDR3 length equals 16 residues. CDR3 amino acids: CASRLGTGRENTEAFF. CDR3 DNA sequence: TGTGCCAGCAGGCTAGGGACAGGGAGGGAGAACACTGAAGCTTTCTTT.

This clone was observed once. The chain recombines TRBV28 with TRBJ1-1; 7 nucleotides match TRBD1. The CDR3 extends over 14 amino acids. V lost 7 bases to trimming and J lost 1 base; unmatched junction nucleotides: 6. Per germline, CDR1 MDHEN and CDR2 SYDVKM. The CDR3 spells CASIPGGSNTEAFF. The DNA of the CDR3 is TGTGCCAGCATCCCAGGGGGGTCGAACACTGAAGCTTTCTTT.

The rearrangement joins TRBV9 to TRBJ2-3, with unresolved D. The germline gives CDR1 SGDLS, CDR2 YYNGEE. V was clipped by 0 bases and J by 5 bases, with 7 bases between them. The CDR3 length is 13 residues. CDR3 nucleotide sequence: TGTGCCAGCAGCGTAGCAATCAGAGATACGCAGTATTTT. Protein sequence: CASSVAIRDTQYF.

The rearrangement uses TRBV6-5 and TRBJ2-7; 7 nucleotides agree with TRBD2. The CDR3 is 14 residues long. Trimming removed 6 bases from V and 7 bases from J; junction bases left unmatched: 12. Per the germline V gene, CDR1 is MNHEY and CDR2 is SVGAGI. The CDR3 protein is CASRREGLPSEQYF. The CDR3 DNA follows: TGTGCCAGCAGGAGGGAGGGCCTGCCCAGTGAGCAGTACTTC.

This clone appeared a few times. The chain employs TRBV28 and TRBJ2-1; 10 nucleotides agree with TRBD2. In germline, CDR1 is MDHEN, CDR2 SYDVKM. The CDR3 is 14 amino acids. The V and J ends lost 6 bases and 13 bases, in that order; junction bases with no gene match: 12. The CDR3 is CASSPGHSGRAQFF. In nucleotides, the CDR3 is TGTGCCAGCAGCCCCGGGCACAGCGGGAGGGCTCAGTTCTTC. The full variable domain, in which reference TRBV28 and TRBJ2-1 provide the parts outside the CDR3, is DVKVTQSSRYLVKRTGEKVFLECVQDMDHENMFWYRQDPGLGLRLIYFSYDVKMKEKGDIPEGYSVSREKKERFSLILESASTNQTSMYLCASSPGHSGRAQFFGPGTRLTVL.

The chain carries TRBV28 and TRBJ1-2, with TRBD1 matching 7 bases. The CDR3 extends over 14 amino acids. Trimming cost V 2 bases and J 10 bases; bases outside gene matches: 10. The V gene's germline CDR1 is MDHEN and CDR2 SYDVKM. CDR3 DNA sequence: TGTGCCAGCAGTTTAGGGGCCCTTGGGACAGCCTACACCTTC. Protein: CASSLGALGTAYTF.

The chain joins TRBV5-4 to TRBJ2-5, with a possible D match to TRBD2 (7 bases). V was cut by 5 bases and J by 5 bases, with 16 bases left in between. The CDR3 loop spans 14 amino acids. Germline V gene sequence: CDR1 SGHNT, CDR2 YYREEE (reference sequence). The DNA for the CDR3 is TGTGCCAGCAGAAATAGAGGGGGAGGGGAGACCCAGTACTTC. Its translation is CASRNRGGGETQYF.

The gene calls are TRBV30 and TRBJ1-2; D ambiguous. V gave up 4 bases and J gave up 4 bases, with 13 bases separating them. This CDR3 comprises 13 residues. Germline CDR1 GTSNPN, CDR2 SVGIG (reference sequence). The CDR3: CAWMGGHGYGYTF. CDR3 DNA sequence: TGTGCCTGGATGGGTGGGCACGGCTATGGCTACACCTTC.

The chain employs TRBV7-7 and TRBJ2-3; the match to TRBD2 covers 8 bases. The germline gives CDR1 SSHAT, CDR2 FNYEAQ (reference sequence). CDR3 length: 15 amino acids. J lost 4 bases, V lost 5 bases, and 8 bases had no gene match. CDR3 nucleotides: TGTGCCAGCAGCCCTGGGGGAGCGGGAGCAGATACGCAGTATTTT. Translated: CASSPGGAGADTQYF.